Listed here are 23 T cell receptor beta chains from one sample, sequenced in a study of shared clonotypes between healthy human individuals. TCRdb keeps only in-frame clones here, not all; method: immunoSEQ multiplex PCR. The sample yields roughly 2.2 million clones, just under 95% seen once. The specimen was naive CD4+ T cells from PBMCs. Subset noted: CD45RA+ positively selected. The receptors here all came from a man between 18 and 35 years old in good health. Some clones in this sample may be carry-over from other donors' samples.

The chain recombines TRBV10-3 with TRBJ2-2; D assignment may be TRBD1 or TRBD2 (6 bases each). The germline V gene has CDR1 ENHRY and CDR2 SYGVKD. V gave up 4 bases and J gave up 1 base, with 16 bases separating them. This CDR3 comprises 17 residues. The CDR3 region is CAISGRGGQGNTGELFF. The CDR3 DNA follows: TGTGCCATCAGTGGCCGTGGGGGGCAGGGGAACACCGGGGAGCTGTTTTTT.

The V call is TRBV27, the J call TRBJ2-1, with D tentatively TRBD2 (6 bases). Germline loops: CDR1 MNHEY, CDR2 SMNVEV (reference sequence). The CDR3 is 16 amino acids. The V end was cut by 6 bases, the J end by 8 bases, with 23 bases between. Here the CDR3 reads CASRLEGRPPSHEQFF. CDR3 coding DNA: TGTGCCAGCAGGCTCGAAGGGAGGCCACCAAGCCATGAGCAGTTCTTC.

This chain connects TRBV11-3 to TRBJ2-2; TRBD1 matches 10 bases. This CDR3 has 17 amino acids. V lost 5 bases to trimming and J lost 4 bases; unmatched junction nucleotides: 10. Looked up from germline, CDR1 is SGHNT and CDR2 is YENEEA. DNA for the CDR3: TGTGCCAGCAGCCGTGGGGGGGACAGGGGTATCACCGGGGAGCTGTTTTTT. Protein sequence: CASSRGGDRGITGELFF.

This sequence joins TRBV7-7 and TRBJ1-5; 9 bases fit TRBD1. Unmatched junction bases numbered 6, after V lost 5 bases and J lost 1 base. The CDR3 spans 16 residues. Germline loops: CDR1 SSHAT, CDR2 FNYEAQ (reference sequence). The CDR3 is CASSPRTGVSNQPQHF. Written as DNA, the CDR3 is TGTGCCAGCAGCCCACGGACAGGGGTCAGCAATCAGCCCCAGCATTTT.

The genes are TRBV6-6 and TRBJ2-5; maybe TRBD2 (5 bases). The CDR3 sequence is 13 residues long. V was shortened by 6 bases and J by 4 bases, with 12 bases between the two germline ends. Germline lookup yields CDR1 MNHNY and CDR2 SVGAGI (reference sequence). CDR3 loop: CASRRPEGETQYF. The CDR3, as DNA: TGTGCCAGCAGGCGTCCTGAGGGAGAGACCCAGTACTTC.

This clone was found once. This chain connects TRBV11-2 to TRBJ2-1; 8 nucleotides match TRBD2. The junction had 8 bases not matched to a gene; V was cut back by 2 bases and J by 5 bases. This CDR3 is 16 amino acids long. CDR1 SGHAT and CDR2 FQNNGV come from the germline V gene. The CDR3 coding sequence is TGTGCCAGCAGCTTAATGGGCGGGAGGAACGACAATGAGCAGTTCTTC. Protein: CASSLMGGRNDNEQFF.

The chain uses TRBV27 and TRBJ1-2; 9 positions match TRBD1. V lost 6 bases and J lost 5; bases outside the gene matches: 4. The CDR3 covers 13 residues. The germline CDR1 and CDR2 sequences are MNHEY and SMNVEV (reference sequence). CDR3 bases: TGTGCCAGCAGGAAACAGGGGGCGTATGGCTACACCTTC. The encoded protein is CASRKQGAYGYTF.

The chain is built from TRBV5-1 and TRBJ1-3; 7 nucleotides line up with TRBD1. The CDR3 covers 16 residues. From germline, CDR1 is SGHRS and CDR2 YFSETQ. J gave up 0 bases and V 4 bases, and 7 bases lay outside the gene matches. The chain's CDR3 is CASSPTGMSSGNTIYF. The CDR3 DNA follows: TGCGCCAGCAGCCCGACAGGGATGAGCTCTGGAAACACCATATATTTT.

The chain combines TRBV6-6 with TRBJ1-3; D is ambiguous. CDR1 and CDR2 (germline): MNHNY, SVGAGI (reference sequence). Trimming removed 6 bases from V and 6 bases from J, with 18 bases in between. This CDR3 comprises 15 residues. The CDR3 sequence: CASRLDPSGENTIYF. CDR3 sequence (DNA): TGTGCCAGCAGACTAGATCCGTCCGGGGAAAACACCATATATTTT.

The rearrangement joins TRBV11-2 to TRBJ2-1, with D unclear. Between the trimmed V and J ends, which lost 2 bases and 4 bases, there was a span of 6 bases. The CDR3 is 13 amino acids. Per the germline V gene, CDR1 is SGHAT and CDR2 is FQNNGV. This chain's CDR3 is CASSLFGYNEQFF. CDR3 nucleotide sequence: TGTGCCAGCAGCTTATTCGGTTACAATGAGCAGTTCTTC.

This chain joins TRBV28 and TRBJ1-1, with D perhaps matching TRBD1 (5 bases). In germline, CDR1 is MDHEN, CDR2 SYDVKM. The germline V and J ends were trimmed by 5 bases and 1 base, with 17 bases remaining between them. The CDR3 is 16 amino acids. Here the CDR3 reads CASSASPGTKNTEAFF. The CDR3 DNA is TGTGCCAGCAGTGCCTCCCCCGGGACCAAGAACACTGAAGCTTTCTTT.

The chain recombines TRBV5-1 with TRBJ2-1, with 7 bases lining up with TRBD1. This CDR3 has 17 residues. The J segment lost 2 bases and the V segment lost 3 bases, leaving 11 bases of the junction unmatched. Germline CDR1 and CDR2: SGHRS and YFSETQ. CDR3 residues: CASSSSPDRPTYNEQFF. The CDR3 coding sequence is TGCGCCAGCAGCTCAAGCCCGGACAGGCCAACCTACAATGAGCAGTTCTTC.

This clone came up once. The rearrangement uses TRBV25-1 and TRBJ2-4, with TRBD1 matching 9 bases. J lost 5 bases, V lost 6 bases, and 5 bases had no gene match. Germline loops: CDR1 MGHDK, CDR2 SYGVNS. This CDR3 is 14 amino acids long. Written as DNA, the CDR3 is TGTGCCAGCAGCCTACAGGGGGCTGAAAACATTCAGTACTTC. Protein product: CASSLQGAENIQYF.

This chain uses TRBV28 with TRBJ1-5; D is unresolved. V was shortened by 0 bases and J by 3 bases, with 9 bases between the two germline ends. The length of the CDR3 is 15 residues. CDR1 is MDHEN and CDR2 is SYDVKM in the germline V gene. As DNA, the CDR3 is TGTGCCAGCAGTTTATGGCAGACGTTCAATCAGCCCCAGCATTTT. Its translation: CASSLWQTFNQPQHF.

The CDR3 here is CASSPTPGADYGYTF. CDR3 in DNA: TGTGCCAGCTCACCAACCCCGGGGGCGGACTATGGCTACACCTTC. The chain recombines TRBV18 with TRBJ1-2, with D maybe TRBD1 (6 bases). From germline, CDR1 is KGHSH and CDR2 LQKENI. CDR3 length: 15 amino acids. The ends were cut back, 2 bases at V and 3 bases at J, with 13 bases in the middle.

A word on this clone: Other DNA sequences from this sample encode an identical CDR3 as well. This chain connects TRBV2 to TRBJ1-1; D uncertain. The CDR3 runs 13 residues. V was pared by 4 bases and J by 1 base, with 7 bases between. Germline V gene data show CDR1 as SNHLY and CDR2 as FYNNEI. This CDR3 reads CASSVTGNTEAFF. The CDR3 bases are TGTGCCAGCAGTGTAACGGGGAACACTGAAGCTTTCTTT.

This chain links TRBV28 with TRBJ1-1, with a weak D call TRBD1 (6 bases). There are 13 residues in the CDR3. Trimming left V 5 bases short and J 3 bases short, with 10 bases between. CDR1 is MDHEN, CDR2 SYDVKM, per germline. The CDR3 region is CASSPRQDTEAFF. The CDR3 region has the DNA TGTGCCAGCAGTCCGCGACAGGACACTGAAGCTTTCTTT.

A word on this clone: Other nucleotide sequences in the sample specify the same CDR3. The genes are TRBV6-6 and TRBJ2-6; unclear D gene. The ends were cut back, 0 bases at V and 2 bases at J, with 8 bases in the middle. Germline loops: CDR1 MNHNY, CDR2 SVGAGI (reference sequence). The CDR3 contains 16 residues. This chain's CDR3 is CASSYSMLTGANVLTF. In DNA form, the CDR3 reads TGTGCCAGCAGTTACTCCATGCTGACTGGGGCCAACGTCCTGACTTTC.

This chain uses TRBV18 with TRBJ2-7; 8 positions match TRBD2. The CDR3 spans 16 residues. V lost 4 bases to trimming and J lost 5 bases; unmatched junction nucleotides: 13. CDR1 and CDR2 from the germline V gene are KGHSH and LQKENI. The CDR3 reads CASSQLPGRGANEQYF. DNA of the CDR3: TGTGCCAGCTCACAATTGCCGGGGCGGGGGGCTAACGAGCAGTACTTC.

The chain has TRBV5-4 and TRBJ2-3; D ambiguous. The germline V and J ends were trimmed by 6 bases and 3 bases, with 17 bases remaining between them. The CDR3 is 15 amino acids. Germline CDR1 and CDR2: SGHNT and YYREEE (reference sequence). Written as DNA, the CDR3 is TGTGCCAGCACCCCGTTTAAGGAGATGACAGATACGCAGTATTTT. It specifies CASTPFKEMTDTQYF. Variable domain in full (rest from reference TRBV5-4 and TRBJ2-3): ETGVTQSPTHLIKTRGQQVTLRCSSQSGHNTVSWYQQALGQGPQFIFQYYREEENGRGNFPPRFSGLQFPNYSSELNVNALELDDSALYLCASTPFKEMTDTQYFGPGTRLTVL.

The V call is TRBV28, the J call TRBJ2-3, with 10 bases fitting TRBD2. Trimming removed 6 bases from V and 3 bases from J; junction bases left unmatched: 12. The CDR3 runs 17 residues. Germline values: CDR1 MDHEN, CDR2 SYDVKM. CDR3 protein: CASRPNSGRKGTDTQYF. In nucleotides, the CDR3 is TGTGCCAGCAGACCCAATAGCGGGAGGAAAGGGACAGATACGCAGTATTTT.

The CDR3 coding sequence is TGTGCCAGCAGTTTAGCGGCGGGAGTGGGAGATACGCAGTATTTT. It yields the protein CASSLAAGVGDTQYF. V and J are TRBV28 and TRBJ2-3, with TRBD2 identical over 7 bases. This CDR3 spans 15 amino acids. CDR1 is MDHEN and CDR2 is SYDVKM in the germline V gene. Losses at the gene ends were 2 bases for V and 5 bases for J; bases not matched to a gene: 7. Together with reference TRBV28 and TRBJ2-3, the CDR3 gives the full variable domain: DVKVTQSSRYLVKRTGEKVFLECVQDMDHENMFWYRQDPGLGLRLIYFSYDVKMKEKGDIPEGYSVSREKKERFSLILESASTNQTSMYLCASSLAAGVGDTQYFGPGTRLTVL.

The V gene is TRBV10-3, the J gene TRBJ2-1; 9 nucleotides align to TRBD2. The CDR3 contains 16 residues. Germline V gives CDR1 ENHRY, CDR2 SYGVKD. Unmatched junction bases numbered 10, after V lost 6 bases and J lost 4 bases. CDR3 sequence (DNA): TGTGCCATCAGGAGCAGGGGTAGCGGGAGATACAATGAGCAGTTCTTC. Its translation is CAIRSRGSGRYNEQFF.